Reported below is one T cell receptor beta chain. At one end, the junction sequence differs from germline, possibly due to a read error. CDR1 SGHTA and CDR2 FQGNSA come from the germline V gene. The CDR3 covers 13 residues. Constant-region reverse primers amplified full-length variable regions, followed by semi-nested Nested Universal Primer A PCR. TCRdb independently ran MiXCR on the 5' RACE reads; one entry per CDR3 protein. This sample yields 8,000 or so distinct CDR3 sequences, of which about 40% are seen a single time; 5.5% to 8% belongs to the top ten. V and J are TRBV7-2 and TRBJ1-1; perhaps TRBD1 as D (5 bases). Specimen: tumor-infiltrating memory CD4+ T cells sorted from the breast tumor. Subset defined: memory CD4+ T cells, CD4+CD45RO+CD25-. This clonotype originated in a female donor with breast cancer. CDR3 sequence (DNA): TGTGCCAGCAGCTCCCGACAGAACACTGAAGTTATCTTT. Translation gives CASSSRQNTEVIF.